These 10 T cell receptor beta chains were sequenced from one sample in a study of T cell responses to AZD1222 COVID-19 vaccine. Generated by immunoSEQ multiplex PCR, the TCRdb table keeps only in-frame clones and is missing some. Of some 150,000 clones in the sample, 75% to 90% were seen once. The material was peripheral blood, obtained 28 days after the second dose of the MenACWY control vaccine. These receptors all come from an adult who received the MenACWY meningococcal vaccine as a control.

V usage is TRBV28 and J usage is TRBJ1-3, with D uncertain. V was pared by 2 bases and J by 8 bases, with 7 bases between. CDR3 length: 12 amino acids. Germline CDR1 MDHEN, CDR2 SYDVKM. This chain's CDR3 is CASSLNEHTIYF. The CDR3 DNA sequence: TGTGCCAGCAGTTTAAATGAGCACACCATATATTTT.

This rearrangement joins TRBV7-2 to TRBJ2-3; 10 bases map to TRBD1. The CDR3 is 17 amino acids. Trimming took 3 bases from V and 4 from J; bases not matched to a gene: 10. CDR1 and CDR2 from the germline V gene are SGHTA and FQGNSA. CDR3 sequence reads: CASSLFVGQGVADTQYF. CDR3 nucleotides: TGTGCCAGCAGCTTGTTCGTAGGACAGGGGGTTGCAGATACGCAGTATTTT.

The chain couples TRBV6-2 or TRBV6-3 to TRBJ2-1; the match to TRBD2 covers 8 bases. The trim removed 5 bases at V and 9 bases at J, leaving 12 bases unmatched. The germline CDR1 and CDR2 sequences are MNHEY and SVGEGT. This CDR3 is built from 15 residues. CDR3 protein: CASSEGLGFSFEQFF. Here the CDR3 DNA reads TGTGCCAGCAGTGAGGGACTAGGCTTTTCTTTTGAGCAGTTCTTC.

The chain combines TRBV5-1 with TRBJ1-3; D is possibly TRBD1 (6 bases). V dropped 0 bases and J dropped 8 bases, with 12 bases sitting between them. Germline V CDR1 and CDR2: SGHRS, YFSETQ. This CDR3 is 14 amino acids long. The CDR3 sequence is CASSLVAGADTIYF. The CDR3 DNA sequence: TGCGCCAGCAGCTTGGTGGCAGGGGCAGACACCATATATTTT.

CDR3 residues: CASSDGTGFNEQFF. DNA of the CDR3: TGTGCCAGCAGTGACGGGACAGGGTTCAATGAGCAGTTCTTC. V and J are TRBV6-1 and TRBJ2-1, with TRBD1 identical over 9 bases. Germline values: CDR1 MNHNS, CDR2 SASEGT. V was clipped by 3 bases and J by 6 bases; unmatched bases: 3. The CDR3 loop spans 14 amino acids.

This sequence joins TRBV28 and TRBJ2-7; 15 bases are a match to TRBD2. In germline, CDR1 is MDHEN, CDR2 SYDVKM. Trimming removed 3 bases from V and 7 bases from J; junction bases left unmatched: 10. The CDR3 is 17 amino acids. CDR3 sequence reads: CASSLNGLAGGSGEQYF. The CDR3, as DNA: TGTGCCAGCAGTTTGAACGGACTAGCGGGAGGGTCGGGAGAGCAGTACTTC.

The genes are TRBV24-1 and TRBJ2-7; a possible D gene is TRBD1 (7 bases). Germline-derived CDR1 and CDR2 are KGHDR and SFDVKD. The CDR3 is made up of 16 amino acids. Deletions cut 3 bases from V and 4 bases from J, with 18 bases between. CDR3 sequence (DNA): TGTGCCACCAGTGATCCCTCAGGGGGGAGTGATTACGAGCAGTACTTC. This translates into CATSDPSGGSDYEQYF.

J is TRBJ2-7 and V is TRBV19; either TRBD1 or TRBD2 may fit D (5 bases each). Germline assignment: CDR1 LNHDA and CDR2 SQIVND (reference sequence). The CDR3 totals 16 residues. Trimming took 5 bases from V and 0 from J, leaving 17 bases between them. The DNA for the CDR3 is TGTGCCAGTAGTGGAGACGGGACGTCGAGCTCCTACGAGCAGTACTTC. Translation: CASSGDGTSSSYEQYF.

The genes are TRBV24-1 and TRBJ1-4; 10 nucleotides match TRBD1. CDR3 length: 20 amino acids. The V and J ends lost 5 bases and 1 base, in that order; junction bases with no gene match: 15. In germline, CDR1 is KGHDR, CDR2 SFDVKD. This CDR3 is CATSAPMGGTGDGTNEKLFF. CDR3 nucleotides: TGTGCCACCAGTGCTCCTATGGGCGGGACAGGGGATGGAACTAATGAAAAACTGTTTTTT.

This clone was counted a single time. The CDR3 sequence: CASSLRGLSYEQYF. CDR3 DNA: TGTGCCAGCAGCTTGAGAGGTCTCTCCTACGAGCAGTACTTC. This chain links TRBV5-5 with TRBJ2-7; no reliable D call. This CDR3 is built from 14 residues. Germline lookup yields CDR1 SGHKS and CDR2 YYEKEE (reference sequence). The germline V and J ends were trimmed by 1 base and 0 bases, with 8 bases remaining between them. The variable domain in full, completed from reference TRBV5-5 and TRBJ2-7, reads DAGVTQSPTHLIKTRGQQVTLRCSPISGHKSVSWYQQVLGQGPQFIFQYYEKEERGRGNFPDRFSARQFPNYSSELNVNALLLGDSALYLCASSLRGLSYEQYFGPGTRLTVT.